One sample yielded the 5 T cell receptor beta chains listed below, sequenced in a study of radiation and T cells in renal cell carcinoma. Some clones are missing from TCRdb's copy, which holds only in-frame ones; the method was immunoSEQ multiplex PCR. Here the sample spans 130,000 or so clones, roughly 85% being singletons. Sample time point: baseline pretreatment blood. Noted treatment: 15 Gy SBRT to primary tumor, nephrectomy 4 weeks later. The specimen was blood, collected from a patient whose treatment included radiotherapy and nephrectomy. These receptors came from a woman aged 45-60 years with renal cell carcinoma.

The chain is built from TRBV14 and TRBJ1-1; TRBD1 aligns across 8 bases. The germline gives CDR1 SGHDN, CDR2 FVKESK. The CDR3 extends over 18 amino acids. V gave up 4 bases and J gave up 0 bases; unmatched junction bases: 13. CDR3 sequence: CASSRVRTGRSMNTEAFF. In nucleotides, the CDR3 is TGTGCCAGCAGCCGGGTGAGGACAGGGAGAAGTATGAACACTGAAGCTTTCTTT.

Only a few counts were recorded for this clone. The V gene is TRBV2, the J gene TRBJ1-2; D uncertain. V lost 5 bases and J 5 bases, leaving 12 bases between the germline ends. Germline V CDR1 and CDR2: SNHLY, FYNNEI. The CDR3 has 13 amino acids. As DNA, the CDR3 is TGTGCCAGCAGTCCCAACACCTTTTATGGCTACACCTTC. Its translation is CASSPNTFYGYTF.

The rearrangement joins TRBV4-3 to TRBJ2-2, with D perhaps matching TRBD2 (6 bases). V dropped 3 bases and J dropped 10 bases, with 15 bases sitting between them. The CDR3 is 14 amino acids. Germline CDR1 and CDR2: LGHNA and YSLEER. The CDR3 coding sequence is TGCGCCAGCAGCCATGCGGGGAGTCGCGCGGAGCTGTTTTTT. This sequence encodes CASSHAGSRAELFF.

The chain recombines TRBV5-1 with TRBJ2-2, with TRBD1 matching over 8 bases. The CDR3 has 17 amino acids. Germline assignment: CDR1 SGHRS and CDR2 YFSETQ. With V trimmed by 4 bases and J by 4 bases, 12 bases remained unmatched. CDR3 protein: CASSQSAGGAGTGELFF. The CDR3 region has the DNA TGCGCCAGCAGCCAAAGTGCAGGGGGCGCAGGCACCGGGGAGCTGTTTTTT.

This chain uses TRBV10-1 with TRBJ2-3; a possible D gene is TRBD1 (5 bases). Trimming pared 2 bases from V and 6 bases from J, leaving 18 bases between. Germline values: CDR1 WNHNN, CDR2 SYGVQD (reference sequence). CDR3 size: 16 residues. The CDR3: CASSETPGLAGDTQYF. DNA of the CDR3: TGCGCCAGCAGTGAGACGCCAGGGCTTGCAGGGGATACGCAGTATTTT.